Listed below are T cell receptor beta chains from one sample, sequenced in a study of shared clonotypes between healthy human individuals. Some clones are missing from TCRdb's copy, which holds only in-frame ones; the method was immunoSEQ multiplex PCR. This sample has 2.5 million or so clones, with around nine tenths found just once. The specimen sequenced was naive CD4+ T cells sorted from blood. All receptors derive from a man between 18 and 29 years old in good health. CDR3s include the opening cysteine and the closing phenylalanine or tryptophan. A D gene is named only where the DNA matches it firmly. Clone sizes are given selectively: once, few, many, or a class where the clone is expanded.

abundance: NA
v_gene: TRBV10-3
d_gene: NA
j_gene: TRBJ1-5
CDR3nt: TGTGCCATCAGTGAGGGTGACCGGAGCAATCAGCCCCAGCATTTT
CDR3aa: CAISEGDRSNQPQHF

abundance: NA
v_gene: TRBV2
d_gene: NA
j_gene: TRBJ2-7
CDR3nt: TGTGCCAGCAGTGAAAGGGTCGGGTCCTACGAGCAGTACTTC
CDR3aa: CASSERVGSYEQYF

abundance: NA
v_gene: TRBV30
d_gene: TRBD2
j_gene: TRBJ2-7
CDR3nt: TGTGCCTGGTCGACTAGCGGTCCCAACGAGCAGTACTTC
CDR3aa: CAWSTSGPNEQYF

abundance: NA
v_gene: TRBV12-5
d_gene: TRBD1
j_gene: TRBJ1-2
CDR3nt: TGTGCTAGTGGTTCGGGACAGGGATCCTATGGCTACACCTTC
CDR3aa: CASGSGQGSYGYTF

abundance: NA
v_gene: TRBV6-5
d_gene: TRBD1
j_gene: TRBJ2-5
CDR3nt: TGTGCCACCAGAGGGGACAGGGGGCAAGAGACCCAGTACTTC
CDR3aa: CATRGDRGQETQYF

abundance: NA
v_gene: TRBV6-1
d_gene: NA
j_gene: TRBJ1-2
CDR3nt: TGTGCCAGCAGTGAAGCGCCAGGGCAGGGCTATGGCTACACCTTC
CDR3aa: CASSEAPGQGYGYTF

abundance: NA
v_gene: TRBV7-2
d_gene: NA
j_gene: TRBJ1-1
CDR3nt: TGTGCCAGCAGCTTAGGGGCAATGATGAACACTGAAGCTTTCTTT
CDR3aa: CASSLGAMMNTEAFF

abundance: NA
v_gene: TRBV2
d_gene: TRBD1
j_gene: TRBJ2-6
CDR3nt: TGTGCCAGCAGTGATCTGGGGACAGGGGGCTATCGTGGGGCCAACGTCCTGACTTTC
CDR3aa: CASSDLGTGGYRGANVLTF

abundance: NA
v_gene: TRBV7-9
d_gene: NA
j_gene: TRBJ1-2
CDR3nt: TGTGCCAGCAGCAAGGGGGACGGTAACTATGGCTACACCTTC
CDR3aa: CASSKGDGNYGYTF

abundance: NA
v_gene: TRBV5-1
d_gene: NA
j_gene: TRBJ1-5
CDR3nt: TGCGCCAGCAGCTCCGGAGGAGATCAGCCCCAGCATTTT
CDR3aa: CASSSGGDQPQHF

abundance: NA
v_gene: TRBV9
d_gene: NA
j_gene: TRBJ2-2
CDR3nt: TGTGCCACCGCCCCGGGGTCGAACACCGGGGAGCTGTTTTTT
CDR3aa: CATAPGSNTGELFF

abundance: once
v_gene: TRBV6-5
d_gene: NA
j_gene: TRBJ2-7
CDR3nt: TGTGCCAGCAGCCAGGGACCGGACTACGAGCAGTACTTC
CDR3aa: CASSQGPDYEQYF

abundance: once
v_gene: TRBV7-9
d_gene: TRBD1
j_gene: TRBJ2-7
CDR3nt: TGTGCCAGCAGCACCAGACAGGGTAGGTGGCCCTACGAGCAGTACTTC
CDR3aa: CASSTRQGRWPYEQYF

abundance: NA
v_gene: TRBV4-1
d_gene: NA
j_gene: TRBJ1-4
CDR3nt: TGCGCCAGCAGCCATGGTACAGGGTTTTCTAATGAAAAACTGTTTTTT
CDR3aa: CASSHGTGFSNEKLFF

abundance: NA
v_gene: TRBV10-3
d_gene: NA
j_gene: TRBJ2-3
CDR3nt: TGTGCCATCAGTGCTGACTTAGCTTCGGATACGCAGTATTTT
CDR3aa: CAISADLASDTQYF

abundance: NA
v_gene: TRBV28
d_gene: NA
j_gene: TRBJ2-7
CDR3nt: TGTGCCAGCAGTTCCGGGGGCGTCTACGAGCAGTACTTC
CDR3aa: CASSSGGVYEQYF

abundance: NA
v_gene: TRBV5-4
d_gene: TRBD2
j_gene: TRBJ2-1
CDR3nt: TGTGCCAGCAGCCCCGGGACTACATCTTCCCTTAGCTCCTACAATGAGCAGTTCTTC
CDR3aa: CASSPGTTSSLSSYNEQFF

abundance: NA
v_gene: TRBV2
d_gene: NA
j_gene: TRBJ2-1
CDR3nt: TGTGCCAGCAGTGAAGCCGGCGATGAGCAGTTCTTC
CDR3aa: CASSEAGDEQFF

abundance: NA
v_gene: TRBV6-4
d_gene: NA
j_gene: TRBJ2-7
CDR3nt: TGTGCCAGCAGTGCCGAGGGGGGCTCCTACGAGCAGTACTTC
CDR3aa: CASSAEGGSYEQYF

abundance: NA
v_gene: TRBV6-6
d_gene: NA
j_gene: TRBJ1-5
CDR3nt: TGTGCCAGCAGTTACACAAATAGCAATCAGCCCCAGCATTTT
CDR3aa: CASSYTNSNQPQHF

abundance: NA
v_gene: TRBV25-1
d_gene: TRBD2
j_gene: TRBJ2-7
CDR3nt: TGTGCCAGCAGTGATCCCCGGGAGGGAACGGGGGAGCAGTACTTC
CDR3aa: CASSDPREGTGEQYF